Reported below is one TCR beta chain. Its antigen is as yet unknown. This entry belongs to a study of long-term antiretroviral therapy in people with HIV. Overall study findings and caveats: The repertoire was dominated at all time points by clones expanded before ART. Diversity increased after ART yet remained lower than in transplant donor controls.

At survey level, the immunoSEQ assay was run in its v3.0 version. Samples were sequenced targeting about 35,000-55,000 T-cell genomes each. The data were produced by immunoSEQ multiplex PCR, yet TCRdb's version contains in-frame clones alone and is incomplete. Altogether about 24,000 clones are present, about 91% being singletons, with the ten largest covering 8.7%. This receptor was taken from a man aged 45 to 65 with HIV. Specimen: unsorted PBMCs, collected 1.8 years before starting antiretroviral therapy.

The CDR3 DNA follows: TGTGCCAGCAGCGCCAGACAGGGTTCTACCGATGGCTACACCTTC. It specifies CASSARQGSTDGYTF. The chain employs TRBV9 and TRBJ1-2; 7 nucleotides align to TRBD1. CDR3 size: 15 residues. CDR1 is SGDLS, CDR2 YYNGEE, per germline. J lost 6 bases, V lost 3 bases, and 11 bases had no gene match.